Below are 32 T cell receptor beta chains sequenced from a single sample in a study of CXCR3-negative and CXCR3-positive naive CD8 T cells. What these receptors recognize is not known. With UMI labels, 5' RACE was used to prepare the TRB cDNA libraries. TCRdb re-called the 5' RACE reads and gives one entry per CDR3 protein, without DNA. Its listing shows roughly 110,000 distinct CDR3 sequences. Study findings and constraints: Higher TRB CDR3 hydrophobicity marked CXCR3-positive naive cells relative to CXCR3-negative naive cells.

Sequenced sample: naive CXCR3+ CD8+ T cells from blood. Subset given: CD45RO-CCR7+CD27+CD95- naive CD8+ T cells expressing CXCR3 (TNR3+). These receptors originate from a human donor in good health. Some clones in this sample may be carry-over from other donors' samples.

The rearrangement uses TRBV7-9 and TRBJ2-7; checking the TCRdb D call of TRBD2 is not possible without DNA. Per germline, CDR1 SEHNR and CDR2 FQNEAQ (reference sequence). This CDR3 region has 16 residues. The CDR3 sequence is CASSLEGSGSFYEQYF.

The rearrangement links TRBV7-9 to TRBJ2-7; there is no DNA to check the TCRdb D call of TRBD2. The CDR3 runs to 15 residues. The V gene's germline CDR1 is SEHNR and CDR2 FQNEAQ (reference sequence). CDR3 residues: CASSLGAGIPYEQYF.

The chain recombines TRBV29-1 with TRBJ2-3. Germline assignment: CDR1 SQVTM and CDR2 ANQGSEA. The CDR3 totals 14 residues. The CDR3 spells CSVEGSASTDTQYF.

This rearrangement joins TRBV6-5 to TRBJ2-1; with no DNA, the TCRdb D assignment of TRBD2 cannot be verified. The CDR3 totals 17 residues. Germline V gene data show CDR1 as MNHEY and CDR2 as SVGAGI. The CDR3 here is CASSYVGTRGGLGEQFF.

The chain joins TRBV7-9 to TRBJ1-3; no DNA is available, so the TRBD1 call from TCRdb remains unchecked. The length of the CDR3 is 15 residues. CDR1 SEHNR and CDR2 FQNEAQ come from the germline V gene (reference sequence). The CDR3: CASSPPGSDGNTIYF.

The CDR3 reads CATSRDRGLTTEAFF. The chain uses TRBV15 and TRBJ1-1; the TCRdb D gene call, TRBD1, has no DNA to confirm it. CDR1 is LNHNV and CDR2 is YYDKDF in the germline V gene (reference sequence). The CDR3 has 15 residues.

The chain recombines TRBV7-8 with TRBJ2-3; TCRdb gives TRBD1 as the D gene, but with no DNA this cannot be confirmed. This CDR3 comprises 15 residues. The germline gives CDR1 SGHVS, CDR2 FQNEAQ. CDR3 loop: CASTLGDRGGDTQYF.

Here the CDR3 reads CASSTDDTHSYEQYF. V usage is TRBV12-3 or TRBV12-4 and J usage is TRBJ2-7. This CDR3 comprises 15 residues.

The V call is TRBV12-3 or TRBV12-4, the J call TRBJ2-1; checking the TCRdb D call of TRBD1 is not possible without DNA. CDR3 length: 13 residues. CDR3 protein: CASRDRGFWEQFF.

The chain joins TRBV20-1 to TRBJ1-2. Germline V gene lookup returns CDR1 DFQATT and CDR2 SNEGSKA (reference sequence). The CDR3 covers 13 residues. The CDR3 sequence is CSARPTTNYGYTF.

The gene calls are TRBV29-1 and TRBJ2-7; TCRdb proposes TRBD1, but this gene call is untestable without DNA. Looked up from germline, CDR1 is SQVTM and CDR2 is ANQGSEA. The CDR3 has 14 residues. The CDR3 region is CSVRTTGYSYEQYF.

J is TRBJ2-7 and V is TRBV9; TCRdb returns TRBD1, unconfirmable since there is no DNA. CDR1 SGDLS and CDR2 YYNGEE come from the germline V gene. The CDR3 sequence is 15 residues long. CDR3 sequence reads: CASSRDDRGQGEQYF.

The chain joins TRBV7-9 to TRBJ2-7; TCRdb picks TRBD2, but there is no DNA to check that call. This CDR3 region has 13 residues. CDR1 and CDR2 from the germline V gene are SEHNR and FQNEAQ (reference sequence). The CDR3 sequence: CASSLGQAPEQYF.

The gene calls are TRBV4-3 and TRBJ2-1; as DNA is missing, the TRBD2 call by TCRdb cannot be tested. Germline V gives CDR1 LGHNA, CDR2 YSLEER. The CDR3 totals 15 residues. This chain's CDR3 is CASSAYSGVNNEQFF.

The chain couples TRBV10-3 to TRBJ1-2; TCRdb's D gene call, TRBD1, goes unchecked for lack of DNA. Germline loops: CDR1 ENHRY, CDR2 SYGVKD. CDR3 length: 14 amino acids. The CDR3 here is CAIVLGQGIGGYTF.

The chain has TRBV7-8 and TRBJ2-4; the D gene TCRdb calls, TRBD1, cannot be checked with no DNA. Looked up from germline, CDR1 is SGHVS and CDR2 is FQNEAQ. This CDR3 has 15 residues. CDR3 loop: CASSPTGTTKNIQYF.

The rearrangement uses TRBV28 and TRBJ2-7; the D call from TCRdb, TRBD1, cannot be confirmed without DNA. Germline V gives CDR1 MDHEN, CDR2 SYDVKM. This CDR3 has 18 amino acids. The CDR3 protein is CASSTKILDGTGMCEQYF.

The V and J genes are TRBV7-9 and TRBJ1-2; TCRdb names TRBD1, which stays unverified in the absence of DNA. The CDR3 spans 15 residues. CDR1 and CDR2 from the germline V gene are SEHNR and FQNEAQ (reference sequence). CDR3 in amino acids: CASSAGTGGLYGYTF.

This sequence joins TRBV7-3 and TRBJ2-1; TCRdb indicates TRBD2, and absent DNA this call remains unverified. The CDR3 spans 15 residues. The germline V gene has CDR1 SGHTA and CDR2 FQGTGA. The CDR3 here is CASSPGLDFYNEQFF.

V usage is TRBV30 and J usage is TRBJ2-7. The CDR3 spans 13 residues. CDR1 and CDR2 from the germline V gene are GTSNPN and SVGIG (reference sequence). CDR3 residues: CAWSVSGPYEQYF.

The J gene is TRBJ2-1, the V gene TRBV7-3. Germline V lookup: CDR1 SGHTA, CDR2 FQGTGA. The CDR3 covers 15 residues. This CDR3 is CASSFGLDSYNEQFF.

V is TRBV2 and J is TRBJ2-1; TCRdb's assignment of TRBD1 cannot be checked, as there is no DNA. CDR1 and CDR2 from the germline V gene are SNHLY and FYNNEI. The CDR3 sequence is 14 residues long. This CDR3 reads CASSPAGVVNEQFF.

The chain is built from TRBV10-3 and TRBJ2-1; TCRdb's D call of TRBD1 is untestable without DNA. Germline CDR1 ENHRY, CDR2 SYGVKD. CDR3 length: 14 residues. The CDR3 spells CAISDGQGRNEQFF.

The chain employs TRBV12-3 or TRBV12-4 and TRBJ1-5; without DNA, the TCRdb call of TRBD1 cannot be checked. CDR3 length equals 15 residues. The CDR3 region is CASSFGGSSNQPQHF.

The J gene is TRBJ1-1, the V gene TRBV5-6. Germline values: CDR1 SGHDT, CDR2 YYEEEE. The CDR3 has 13 residues. CDR3 protein: CASSEAGSFEAFF.

The genes are TRBV29-1 and TRBJ2-3. The CDR3 spans 15 residues. CDR1 and CDR2 (germline): SQVTM, ANQGSEA. The chain's CDR3 is CSVDGGVQSTDTQYF.

The CDR3 reads CASSSGAEAFF. This chain connects TRBV12-3 or TRBV12-4 to TRBJ1-1. This CDR3 spans 11 amino acids.

V usage is TRBV6-1 and J usage is TRBJ2-3; absent DNA, TCRdb's TRBD2 call cannot be checked. This CDR3 region has 16 residues. Germline CDR1 MNHNS, CDR2 SASEGT. The CDR3 loop reads CASSEVSGGDADTQYF.

This chain uses TRBV7-2 with TRBJ1-1. CDR3 length equals 14 residues. The germline CDR1 and CDR2 sequences are SGHTA and FQGNSA. The chain's CDR3 is CASSLLTVNTEAFF.

This rearrangement joins TRBV7-8 to TRBJ2-7; TCRdb outputs TRBD1, but without DNA this stays unchecked. Germline V CDR1 and CDR2: SGHVS, FQNEAQ. This CDR3 comprises 14 residues. CDR3 amino acids: CASSPMQGADEQYF.

V usage is TRBV6-5 and J usage is TRBJ1-2; lacking DNA, the TRBD1 call made by TCRdb goes unchecked. The germline CDR1 and CDR2 sequences are MNHEY and SVGAGI. This CDR3 contains 16 residues. CDR3 amino acids: CASSYSPGQGPYGYTF.

The genes are TRBV7-9 and TRBJ1-4; TCRdb gives TRBD1 as the D gene, but with no DNA this cannot be confirmed. Germline V gene data show CDR1 as SEHNR and CDR2 as FQNEAQ (reference sequence). CDR3 size: 15 residues. This chain's CDR3 is CASSSWAGQGEKLFF.